These 5 T cell receptor beta chains were sequenced from one sample in a study of blood T cell repertoires in COVID-19 (dated by TCRdb to the early 2020s). Library prep was done by the immunoSEQ multiplex PCR assay. The source is immuneACCESS, and TCRdb retained only in-frame sequences with V and J called. Part of the clones is not carried over; for the studies checked, unresolved V genes explain less than half of this, and the remainder is unexplained. This sample lists under 300,000 clones; about 87% were detected once. About 1.6% of the sample lies in the top ten. The specimen was PBMCs or T cells enriched from blood (not recorded which). Receptors originate from a woman in her fifties or sixties who had recovered from COVID-19.

The chain recombines TRBV10-2 with TRBJ1-2; D is possibly TRBD1 (5 bases). The CDR3 loop spans 13 amino acids. Trimming shortened V by 4 bases and J by 8 bases, and 14 bases separated the two germline ends. The germline gives CDR1 WSHSY, CDR2 SAAADI. The CDR3 spells CASSAGSFAGYTF. CDR3 sequence (DNA): TGCGCCAGCAGTGCAGGGTCTTTTGCCGGCTACACCTTC.

The table lists this clone with a count of one. The gene calls are TRBV27 and TRBJ1-2; TRBD1 agrees at 8 bases. The J segment lost 7 bases and the V segment lost 6 bases, leaving 7 bases of the junction unmatched. This CDR3 is built from 13 residues. Germline loops: CDR1 MNHEY, CDR2 SMNVEV (reference sequence). The CDR3 is CASSADDRGGYTF. The CDR3, as DNA: TGTGCCAGCAGCGCTGACGACAGGGGTGGCTACACCTTC.

The J gene is TRBJ2-2, the V gene TRBV9; 11 bases are shared with TRBD2. The J segment lost 2 bases and the V segment lost 4 bases, leaving 13 bases of the junction unmatched. In germline, CDR1 is SGDLS, CDR2 YYNGEE. The CDR3 has 19 amino acids. The CDR3 loop is CASSHGGLAGGSNTGELFF. CDR3 DNA sequence: TGTGCCAGCAGCCACGGGGGGCTAGCGGGAGGATCTAACACCGGGGAGCTGTTTTTT.

This chain connects TRBV6-5 to TRBJ2-5; TRBD1 is a possible D gene (5 bases). CDR1 and CDR2 (germline): MNHEY, SVGAGI. This CDR3 contains 14 residues. The ends were cut back, 6 bases at V and 4 bases at J, with 15 bases in the middle. The CDR3 is CASRKQEIIETQYF. The DNA for the CDR3 is TGTGCCAGCAGAAAACAGGAGATTATAGAGACCCAGTACTTC.

The chain combines TRBV2 with TRBJ1-6, with 8 bases identical to TRBD1. The CDR3 is 16 residues long. From germline, CDR1 is SNHLY and CDR2 FYNNEI. V shed 3 bases, J shed 7 bases, and the junction held 8 bases outside the gene matches. DNA for the CDR3: TGTGCCAGCAGTGATCAAAGGGACAGGTTAAATTCACCCCTCCACTTT. Translation: CASSDQRDRLNSPLHF.